This T cell receptor (beta chain) was recorded in a study of blood T cell repertoires in COVID-19. The wider study: The analysed material was cDNA or gDNA that came from T cells, B-cell-depleted T cells, or PBMCs.

Germline V lookup: CDR1 SQVTM, CDR2 ANQGSEA. Trimming cost V 3 bases and J 7 bases, with 12 bases left between them. There are 12 residues in the CDR3. Per the original data handling: Scientists estimated how many nucleated cells there were by amplifying reference gene primers. Data came from immunoSEQ multiplex PCR; TCRdb stores just in-frame clones and leaves some out. V and J calls and clone size are copied from that table; D and trimming were computed from the DNA. The data contain 240,000 or so clones, 82% of them singletons. Sequenced: peripheral blood. The chain combines TRBV29-1 with TRBJ1-2; D is unresolved. This clonotype was sampled from a woman aged 55-70 years with active or convalescent COVID-19. CDR3 protein: CSVDGQSFGYTF. CDR3 DNA: TGCAGCGTTGATGGTCAGTCTTTTGGCTACACCTTC.